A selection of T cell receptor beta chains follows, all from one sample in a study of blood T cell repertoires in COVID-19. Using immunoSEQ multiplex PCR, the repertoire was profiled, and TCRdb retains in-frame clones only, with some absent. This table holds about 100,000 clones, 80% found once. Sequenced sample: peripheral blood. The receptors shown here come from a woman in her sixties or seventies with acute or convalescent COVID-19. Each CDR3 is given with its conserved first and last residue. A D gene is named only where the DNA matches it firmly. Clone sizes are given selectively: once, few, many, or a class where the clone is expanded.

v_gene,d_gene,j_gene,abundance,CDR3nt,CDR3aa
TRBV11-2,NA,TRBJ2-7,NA,TGTGCCAGCAGTCTTCCGAATCTTACCAGCTCCTACGAGCAGTACTTC,CASSLPNLTSSYEQYF
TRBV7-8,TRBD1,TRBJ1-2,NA,TGTGCCAGCAGCTTGGACAGGGTTAACTATGGCTACACCTTC,CASSLDRVNYGYTF
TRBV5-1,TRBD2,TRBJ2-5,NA,TGCGCCAGCAGCATAGCGGGGGGGCGAGAGACCCAGTACTTC,CASSIAGGRETQYF
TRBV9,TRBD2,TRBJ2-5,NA,TGTGCCAGCAGCTCACGACTAGCGGGGTCCCAAGAGACCCAGTACTTC,CASSSRLAGSQETQYF
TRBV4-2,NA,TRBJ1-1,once,TGTGCCAGCAGCCGCGCGGGACCGACGAACACTGAAGCTTTCTTT,CASSRAGPTNTEAFF
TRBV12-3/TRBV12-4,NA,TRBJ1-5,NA,TGTGCCAGCAGTTCGGGGGACCGATTCCCCCAGCATTTT,CASSSGDRFPQHF
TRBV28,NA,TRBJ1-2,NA,TGTGCCAGCAGTCAGAATAATCCATCCCACTATGGCTACACCTTC,CASSQNNPSHYGYTF
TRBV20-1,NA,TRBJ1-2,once,TGCAGTGCTAGTTCCCAGGGGTCCCCCTATGGCTACACCTTC,CSASSQGSPYGYTF
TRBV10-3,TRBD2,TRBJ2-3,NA,TGTGCCATCAGTGAGTCTTTTTTGACTAGCGGATCTAGCACAGATACGCAGTATTTT,CAISESFLTSGSSTDTQYF
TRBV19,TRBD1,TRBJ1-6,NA,TGTGCCAGTAGTCGGACAGGGGGCAATAATTCACCCCTCCACTTT,CASSRTGGNNSPLHF
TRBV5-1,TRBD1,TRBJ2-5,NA,TGCGCCAGCAGCCGGGAGACAGGGGGCGCGAAGACCCAGTACTTC,CASSRETGGAKTQYF
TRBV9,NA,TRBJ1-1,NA,TGTGCCAGCAGCGATACGGGATCCCCGAACACTGAAGCTTTCTTT,CASSDTGSPNTEAFF
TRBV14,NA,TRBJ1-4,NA,TGTGCCAGCAGCAACAGGGTGGATGAAAAACTGTTTTTT,CASSNRVDEKLFF
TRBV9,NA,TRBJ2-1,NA,TGTGCCAGCAGCGGAGTCTATTCAGGGGTGGGGACGAGTGAGCAGTTCTTC,CASSGVYSGVGTSEQFF
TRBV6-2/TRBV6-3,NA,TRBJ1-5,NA,TGTGCCAGCAGTCTCGCCTGGGGGCGCAATCAGCCCCAGCATTTT,CASSLAWGRNQPQHF
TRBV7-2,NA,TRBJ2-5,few,TGTGCCAGCAGCCCGCGTGGCTCTAGAACCGGGTTGACCCAGTACTTC,CASSPRGSRTGLTQYF
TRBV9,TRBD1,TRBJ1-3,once,TGTGCCAGCAGCGGAACAGGGGTAGGAAACACCATATATTTT,CASSGTGVGNTIYF